Listed here are 4 T cell receptor beta chains from one sample, sequenced in a study of tumor-infiltrating lymphocytes in primary liver carcinoma. Priming with a constant-region primer yielded TCR beta cDNA from around 0.45 ug total RNA. Three nested multiplex PCR rounds, a slightly modified ARM-PCR method, built the TCR beta libraries. For approximately 11 cycles apiece, the opening two PCR rounds ran with TRBV1-TRBV30 forward primers and a C-beta reverse primer. TCRdb processed the multiplex PCR reads anew with MiXCR; each CDR3 protein has one entry. Counted here are almost 200,000 distinct CDR3 sequences, less than 65% occurring once; the ten biggest clones make up about 7.1%. They got blood RNA out of unsorted whole blood and also pulled out germline DNA. Sequences were obtained from peripheral blood. The receptors come from an older woman with primary liver carcinoma and hepatitis B virus infection.

This rearrangement joins TRBV6-5 to TRBJ2-2; a weak D match, TRBD1 (6 bases). Germline V gene sequence: CDR1 MNHEY, CDR2 SVGAGI. CDR3 length: 15 amino acids. Trimming stripped 10 bases from V and 8 bases from J, with 23 bases between. The CDR3 loop is CANNKIPDSTGELFF. In DNA, the CDR3 is TGTGCCAACAATAAAATTCCGGACAGCACTGGGGAGCTGTTTTTT.

The V and J genes are TRBV4-2 and TRBJ1-5; possible D gene TRBD1, 6 bases. The CDR3 extends over 15 amino acids. Trimming shortened V by 4 bases and J by 8 bases, and 18 bases separated the two germline ends. CDR1 is LGHNA, CDR2 YNFKEQ, per germline. The CDR3 coding sequence is TGTGCCAGCAGCCTACAGGGACTGGTTGACAAGCCCCAGCATTTT. It translates to CASSLQGLVDKPQHF.

Regarding this clonotype: A junction end diverges from the germline sequence, so it may reflect a read error. The CDR3 DNA reads as TGTGCCAGCAGCCAGCTCTGGCGGGACTTCTGTCCTACAGATACGCAGAATTTT. Translation: CASSQLWRDFCPTDTQNF. This rearrangement joins TRBV4-2 to TRBJ2-3; TRBD2 is a possible D gene (6 bases). The CDR3 has 18 amino acids. Germline CDR1 is LGHNA and CDR2 is YNFKEQ.

This clonotype was detected only once. A read error may explain this, as a much larger clone is one base away. The chain is built from TRBV11-2 and TRBJ1-5; weak D call: TRBD1 (6 bases). Germline V CDR1 and CDR2: SGHAT, FQNNGV. The CDR3 contains 17 residues. The chain's CDR3 is CASGLVGVTGSNQPQHF. The DNA for the CDR3 is TGTGCCAGCGGCTTAGTAGGGGTAACAGGGAGCAATCAGCCCCAGCATTTT.